This is a list of T cell receptor beta chains from one sample in a study of blood T cell repertoires in COVID-19. Sequenced by immunoSEQ multiplex PCR; TCRdb stores in-frame clones only, minus some. This sample has tens of thousands of clones, with about four fifths found just once. The sequencing sample was made of peripheral blood. All receptors come from a human donor in a cohort sampled during active COVID-19. CDR3s include the opening cysteine and the closing phenylalanine or tryptophan. The order of the fields is J gene, V gene, D gene, clone size, CDR3 protein, CDR3 DNA. A D gene is named only where the DNA matches it firmly. A clone size is listed for some rows: how often the clone was seen (once, few, many), or a class if it is expanded.

>TRBJ1-2|TRBV20-1|.|.
CSASRTDYGYTF
TGCAGTGCTAGTAGGACTGACTATGGCTACACCTTC
>TRBJ1-5|TRBV6-2/TRBV6-3|TRBD1|.
CASSPDRDWQPQHF
TGTGCCAGCAGTCCCGACAGGGATTGGCAGCCCCAGCATTTT
>TRBJ1-1|TRBV7-9|.|.
CASSPVRAGTEAFF
TGTGCCAGCAGCCCGGTAAGGGCGGGAACTGAAGCTTTCTTT
>TRBJ1-1|TRBV7-9|TRBD1|.
CASSLYPGQGAHTEAFF
TGTGCCAGCAGCTTGTATCCGGGACAGGGGGCGCACACTGAAGCTTTCTTT
>TRBJ2-7|TRBV4-1|TRBD1|.
CASSTRDRGPYEQYF
TGCGCCAGCAGCACCCGGGACAGGGGGCCCTACGAGCAGTACTTC
>TRBJ1-6|TRBV15|.|.
CATSSLPNYNSPLHF
TGTGCCACCAGCAGTCTTCCTAATTATAATTCACCCCTCCACTTT
>TRBJ2-3|TRBV6-1|TRBD2|few
CASSELAGGADTQYF
TGTGCCAGCAGTGAACTAGCGGGGGGTGCAGATACGCAGTATTTT
>TRBJ1-6|TRBV5-4|.|.
CASRDTQRSSYNSPLHF
TGTGCCAGCAGGGACACCCAGAGGAGCTCCTATAATTCACCCCTCCACTTT
>TRBJ1-5|TRBV19|TRBD1|once
CASSIGWGQGSNQPQHF
TGTGCCAGTAGTATAGGGTGGGGACAGGGGAGCAATCAGCCCCAGCATTTT
>TRBJ1-5|TRBV7-2|.|.
CASSLGAAQGPQHF
TGTGCCAGCAGCTTAGGGGCAGCCCAAGGGCCCCAGCATTTT
>TRBJ2-3|TRBV5-8|TRBD1|.
CASNTGGTDTQYF
TGTGCCAGCAATACAGGGGGCACAGATACGCAGTATTTT
>TRBJ2-7|TRBV15|.|.
CATSMSRGGYEQYF
TGTGCCACCAGCATGAGCCGAGGGGGATACGAGCAGTACTTC
>TRBJ1-5|TRBV15|TRBD1|once
CATGQGGQPQHF
TGTGCCACCGGACAGGGTGGTCAGCCCCAGCATTTT
>TRBJ2-1|TRBV19|TRBD2|.
CASSFNSGVAEQFF
TGTGCCAGTAGTTTCAATAGCGGGGTAGCTGAGCAGTTCTTC
>TRBJ2-7|TRBV7-2|.|.
CASSLEAGIPSYEQYF
TGTGCCAGCAGCTTAGAGGCGGGGATACCCTCCTACGAGCAGTACTTC
>TRBJ2-3|TRBV19|TRBD2|once
CASSPGLAESTDTQYF
TGTGCCAGTAGTCCAGGACTAGCGGAAAGCACAGATACGCAGTATTTT
>TRBJ2-2|TRBV19|TRBD1|once
CASSIALTGVTGELFF
TGTGCCAGTAGTATAGCTTTGACAGGGGTTACCGGGGAGCTGTTTTTT
>TRBJ2-3|TRBV10-3|TRBD2|once
CAIGRGRGSATSGGRTDTQYF
TGTGCCATCGGGAGGGGCAGGGGCAGTGCGACTAGCGGGGGGAGGACAGATACGCAGTATTTT
>TRBJ2-7|TRBV11-3|TRBD2|.
CASSLELADYEQYF
TGTGCCAGCAGCTTGGAACTAGCGGACTACGAGCAGTACTTC
>TRBJ1-5|TRBV19|TRBD1|few
CASHGQGQPQHF
TGTGCCAGCCACGGACAGGGGCAGCCCCAGCATTTT
>TRBJ2-5|TRBV7-3|.|.
CASSPNGLGRGQETQYF
TGTGCCAGCAGCCCGAACGGTCTGGGGAGGGGGCAAGAGACCCAGTACTTC
>TRBJ1-2|TRBV25-1|.|.
CATHSLPYGYTF
TGTGCCACCCACTCTCTCCCCTATGGCTACACCTTC
>TRBJ2-5|TRBV5-1|.|.
CASSHGGGGRVGETQYF
TGCGCCAGCAGCCACGGGGGCGGGGGCCGTGTAGGGGAGACCCAGTACTTC
>TRBJ2-7|TRBV12-3/TRBV12-4|.|.
CASSGVDEQYF
TGTGCCAGCAGTGGTGTAGACGAGCAGTACTTC
>TRBJ1-5|TRBV3-1/TRBV3-2|TRBD1|few
CASSQAGQGNQPQHF
TGTGCCAGCAGCCAAGCGGGACAGGGCAACCAGCCCCAGCATTTT
>TRBJ2-1|TRBV9|TRBD2|.
CASSVPLGGGLDEQFF
TGTGCCAGCAGCGTCCCACTGGGCGGGGGGCTGGATGAGCAGTTCTTC
>TRBJ2-3|TRBV5-1|TRBD2|.
CASRLAGVRDTQYF
TGCGCCAGCCGACTAGCGGGTGTCCGGGATACGCAGTATTTT
>TRBJ2-7|TRBV6-2/TRBV6-3|.|.
CASSYYIFYEQYF
TGTGCCAGCAGTTACTACATTTTCTACGAGCAGTACTTC
>TRBJ2-1|TRBV18|.|.
CASSPPSAYNEQFF
TGTGCCAGCTCACCTCCTAGCGCCTACAATGAGCAGTTCTTC
>TRBJ2-3|TRBV6-6|TRBD2|.
CASRSSGESTDTQYF
TGTGCCAGCAGAAGTAGCGGGGAAAGCACAGATACGCAGTATTTT
>TRBJ1-2|TRBV5-4|TRBD1|.
CAINWDSGYGYTF
TGTGCCATCAACTGGGACAGTGGCTATGGCTACACCTTC
>TRBJ2-1|TRBV5-1|TRBD2|few
CASSSGLAGNEQFF
TGCGCCAGCAGCTCGGGACTAGCGGGGAATGAGCAGTTCTTC
>TRBJ1-5|TRBV14|.|.
CASSRHMGRVIGNQPQHF
TGTGCCAGCAGCCGACATATGGGCAGGGTAATCGGAAATCAGCCCCAGCATTTT
>TRBJ2-7|TRBV28|TRBD2|.
CASSLLLAGGLSSYEQYF
TGTGCCAGCAGTTTACTCCTAGCGGGGGGGCTTTCCTCCTACGAGCAGTACTTC
>TRBJ2-1|TRBV6-2/TRBV6-3|TRBD2|once
CASSYPLAGFYNEQFF
TGTGCCAGCAGTTACCCACTAGCGGGGTTCTACAATGAGCAGTTCTTC
>TRBJ2-4|TRBV10-2|TRBD1|.
CASSGRTGEKNIQYF
TGCGCCAGCAGTGGACGGACAGGGGAAAAAAACATTCAGTACTTC
>TRBJ1-4|TRBV4-1|.|.
CASSPQTRVGEEKLFF
TGCGCCAGCAGCCCCCAAACGCGCGTCGGGGAGGAAAAACTGTTTTTT
>TRBJ2-2|TRBV6-1|TRBD2|.
CASSEMGLAGGELFF
TGTGCCAGCAGTGAAATGGGGCTAGCGGGGGGGGAGCTGTTTTTT
>TRBJ2-3|TRBV7-3|TRBD1|.
CASSLTRDRGTDTQYF
TGTGCCAGCAGCTTAACCCGGGACAGGGGAACAGATACGCAGTATTTT
>TRBJ2-5|TRBV5-8|TRBD1|.
CASSSGQGGAGETQYF
TGTGCCAGCAGCTCTGGACAGGGTGGAGCGGGAGAGACCCAGTACTTC
>TRBJ2-3|TRBV28|TRBD2|once
CASIRSGGALNTQYF
TGTGCCAGCATTCGGTCGGGGGGGGCACTGAATACGCAGTATTTT
>TRBJ2-1|TRBV28|.|.
CASSSLGGQDEQFF
TGTGCCAGCAGTTCACTCGGGGGGCAGGATGAGCAGTTCTTC
>TRBJ1-5|TRBV28|.|.
CAARVSGSQPQHF
TGTGCCGCAAGAGTATCGGGTAGTCAGCCCCAGCATTTT
>TRBJ1-1|TRBV10-3|.|.
CAISRTEPNTEAFF
TGTGCCATCAGTCGGACAGAACCCAACACTGAAGCTTTCTTT
>TRBJ1-5|TRBV6-2/TRBV6-3|TRBD1|.
CASSYPTGGLSVGNQPQHF
TGTGCCAGCAGTTACCCGACAGGGGGTCTATCGGTGGGCAATCAGCCCCAGCATTTT
>TRBJ1-6|TRBV18|.|.
CASSPPSGNNSPLHF
TGTGCCAGCTCACCACCGTCAGGGAATAATTCACCCCTCCACTTT
>TRBJ2-7|TRBV2|TRBD1|.
CASRDRTGGYEQYF
TGTGCCAGCAGGGACAGGACAGGGGGCTACGAGCAGTACTTC
>TRBJ2-1|TRBV4-1|TRBD2|.
CASSLGLAENNEQFF
TGCGCCAGCAGCCTTGGACTAGCGGAGAACAATGAGCAGTTCTTC
>TRBJ1-6|TRBV7-2|.|.
CASSLVGGSPLHF
TGTGCCAGCAGCTTAGTAGGGGGTTCACCCCTCCACTTT
>TRBJ2-1|TRBV19|.|few
CASSIWGQSGDEQFF
TGTGCCAGTAGTATCTGGGGACAATCGGGCGATGAGCAGTTCTTC
>TRBJ2-2|TRBV9|TRBD1|.
CASSAGQVNTGELFF
TGTGCCAGCAGCGCGGGACAGGTGAACACCGGGGAGCTGTTTTTT
>TRBJ1-1|TRBV7-9|.|.
CASSAGQRHNTEAFF
TGTGCCAGCAGCGCCGGACAGAGACATAACACTGAAGCTTTCTTT
>TRBJ2-3|TRBV19|TRBD2|.
CASRTSGGARGPTDTQYF
TGTGCCAGTAGGACTAGCGGGGGGGCCAGAGGCCCCACAGATACGCAGTATTTT
>TRBJ2-5|TRBV5-1|TRBD2|.
CASSPGRGLVAGISETQYF
TGCGCCAGCAGCCCGGGACGCGGTTTGGTAGCGGGGATCTCGGAGACCCAGTACTTC